The entry below describes one T cell receptor beta chain. Antigen specificity is unknown. This CDR3 contains 14 residues. Deletions cut 5 bases from V and 0 bases from J, with 11 bases between. Germline-derived CDR1 and CDR2 are MNHEY and SMNVEV (reference sequence). The data were obtained in a study of T cells after yellow fever vaccination. Points from the study as a whole: Weaker, the secondary response had a peak occurring faster, on day 5 versus 15. The booster response re-showed most primary clones: approximately 95% CD4, approximately 90% CD8.

UMIs and a universal primer site were added when TCR cDNA was made by 5'RACE template switching. Via MiXCR, TCRdb re-called the 5' RACE reads, giving one row per CDR3 protein. Among approximately 580,000 distinct CDR3 sequences listed, roughly 17% were seen once. V gene TRBV27 combines with J gene TRBJ2-7; D uncertain. The sequence was collected from a man aged 18 to 29 who received the YFV17D yellow fever vaccine. Specimen: PBMCs, collected 5 days after the first yellow fever vaccination. CDR3 sequence reads: CASSDPLVSYEQYF. DNA for the CDR3: TGTGCCAGCAGTGACCCCCTCGTCTCCTACGAGCAGTACTTC.